This section outlines one T cell receptor beta chain sequence together with its context. Time point denoted: after dendritic cell vaccination, including at tumor progression/relapse. The data stem from a study of glioma-infiltrating T cells after dendritic cell vaccination. Profiled with immunoSEQ multiplex PCR; TCRdb holds only in-frame clones, not every one. The sample yields some 60,000 clones, about four fifths seen once. Sequenced here: blood, sampled after dendritic cell vaccination. This TCR came from a human donor with glioblastoma.

The chain's CDR3 is CASSLPASGFQETQYF. DNA of the CDR3: TGTGCCAGCAGCCTCCCTGCTAGCGGCTTCCAAGAGACCCAGTACTTC. The chain combines TRBV7-3 with TRBJ2-5; 7 nucleotides line up with TRBD2. The CDR3 spans 16 residues. The V segment lost 5 bases and the J segment 1 base; nucleotides outside the gene matches: 10. The V gene's germline CDR1 is SGHTA and CDR2 FQGTGA.